The following is a T cell receptor beta chain sequence with its context. The CDR3 sequence is 16 residues long. CDR1 and CDR2 from the germline V gene are MNHEY and SMNVEV (reference sequence). The V and J ends lost 0 bases and 6 bases, in that order; junction bases with no gene match: 7. The data belong to a study of immune evolution from preneoplasia to lung adenocarcinoma. Patients had resection in Japan or China between about 2014 and 2018. This table comes from immunoSEQ multiplex PCR, and its TCRdb copy is limited to in-frame clones, with some not included. Of some 11,000 clones listed, 76% were seen once; the top ten hold 25% to 35%.

V gene TRBV27 combines with J gene TRBJ1-4; 7 bases line up with TRBD1. The material sequenced was FFPE normal lung tissue adjacent to the tumor. This sequence was found in a person aged 60 to 70 with lung adenocarcinoma. Some clones in this sample may be carry-over from other donors' samples. In nucleotides, the CDR3 is TGTGCCAGCAGTTTATCGACAGGGTTCAGGGATGAAAAACTGTTTTTT. Translated, it gives CASSLSTGFRDEKLFF.